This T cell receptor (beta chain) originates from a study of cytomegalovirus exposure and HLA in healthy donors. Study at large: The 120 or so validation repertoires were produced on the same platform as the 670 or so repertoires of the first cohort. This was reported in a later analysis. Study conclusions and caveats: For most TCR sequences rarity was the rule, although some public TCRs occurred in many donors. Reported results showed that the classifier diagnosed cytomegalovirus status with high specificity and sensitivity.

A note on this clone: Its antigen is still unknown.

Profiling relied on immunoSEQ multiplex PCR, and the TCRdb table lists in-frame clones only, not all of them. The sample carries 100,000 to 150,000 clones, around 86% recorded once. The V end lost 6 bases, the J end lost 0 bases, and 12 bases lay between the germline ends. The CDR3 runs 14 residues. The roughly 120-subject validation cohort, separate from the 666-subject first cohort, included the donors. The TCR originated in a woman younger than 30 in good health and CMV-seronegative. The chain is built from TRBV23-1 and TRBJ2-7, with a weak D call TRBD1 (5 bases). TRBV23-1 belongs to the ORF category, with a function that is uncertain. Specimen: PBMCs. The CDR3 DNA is TGCGCCAGCAGCCAAGACAGTGCCTCCTACGAGCAGTACTTC. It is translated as CASSQDSASYEQYF.